Following are 29 T cell receptor beta chains from one sample sequenced in a study of OX40 agonist ivuxolimab in advanced cancers. Clones were sequenced by immunoSEQ multiplex PCR, and TCRdb holds only the in-frame ones, with some missing. The profile shows about 79,000 clones, around 80% of them singletons. The sequences come from CD4+ or CD8+ T cells sorted from blood, collected in a trial of the OX40 agonist ivuxolimab. The receptors were gathered from an adult with an advanced solid tumor such as melanoma, head and neck, liver or kidney cancer.

The rearrangement joins TRBV27 to TRBJ2-7; 7 bases fit TRBD2. The germline V gene encodes CDR1 MNHEY and CDR2 SMNVEV (reference sequence). Trimming removed 6 bases from V and 3 bases from J; junction bases left unmatched: 8. The CDR3 has 14 amino acids. The CDR3 is CASSFTSVGYEQYF. CDR3 bases: TGTGCCAGCAGCTTCACTAGCGTGGGCTACGAGCAGTACTTC.

J is TRBJ1-6 and V is TRBV30, with D maybe TRBD1 (5 bases). V dropped 0 bases and J dropped 5 bases, with 11 bases sitting between them. The CDR3 extends over 15 amino acids. Germline V gene sequence: CDR1 GTSNPN, CDR2 SVGIG (reference sequence). The CDR3 sequence: CAWSVGGINNSPLHF. CDR3 bases: TGTGCCTGGAGTGTTGGGGGGATAAATAATTCACCCCTCCACTTT.

The CDR3 DNA reads TGTGCTAGTGGTTTGCCGGAGGAGCATGGCTACACCTTC. This sequence encodes CASGLPEEHGYTF. The rearrangement joins TRBV12-5 to TRBJ1-2; no clear D gene. Germline loops: CDR1 LGHNT, CDR2 FRNRAP. Trimming took off 2 bases at V and 6 bases at J, with 10 bases between the two ends. CDR3 length equals 13 residues.

CDR3 residues: CASSFYGGRVIEAFF. The CDR3 DNA follows: TGTGCCAGCAGCTTTTACGGCGGCAGGGTCATCGAAGCTTTCTTT. V usage is TRBV5-6 and J usage is TRBJ1-1; weak D call: TRBD1 (5 bases). This CDR3 is built from 15 residues. The V and J ends lost 2 bases and 8 bases respectively, with 19 bases between them. Looked up from germline, CDR1 is SGHDT and CDR2 is YYEEEE.

The chain links TRBV6-6 to TRBJ1-1; D ambiguous. From germline, CDR1 is MNHNY and CDR2 SVGAGI (reference sequence). V lost 2 bases and J 0 bases, leaving 7 bases between the germline ends. CDR3 length: 14 residues. The CDR3 nucleotides read TGTGCCAGCAGTTACACGGGGATGAACACTGAAGCTTTCTTT. As protein: CASSYTGMNTEAFF.

The sample holds a few counts of this clone. V is TRBV28 and J is TRBJ1-1; D is uncertain. Per germline, CDR1 MDHEN and CDR2 SYDVKM. V lost 6 bases and J 8 bases, leaving 16 bases between the germline ends. The CDR3 length is 13 residues. CDR3 DNA sequence: TGTGCCAGCAGCTACACAATCGCGGGAGAAGCTTTCTTT. Encoded protein: CASSYTIAGEAFF.

The J gene is TRBJ2-3, the V gene TRBV18; the match to TRBD2 covers 13 bases. This CDR3 contains 19 residues. V dropped 3 bases and J dropped 0; count of bases not matched to a gene: 9. From germline, CDR1 is KGHSH and CDR2 LQKENI. The CDR3 region is CASSPTTPGLAGSTDTQYF. The CDR3 nucleotides read TGTGCCAGCTCACCGACTACTCCGGGACTAGCGGGAAGCACAGATACGCAGTATTTT.

The chain joins TRBV30 to TRBJ2-3; 12 nucleotides agree with TRBD2. Germline V gene lookup returns CDR1 GTSNPN and CDR2 SVGIG (reference sequence). The CDR3 contains 14 residues. V was pared by 4 bases and J by 5 bases, with 4 bases of the junction left unmatched. The CDR3 DNA is TGTGCCTGGAAACTAGCGGGAGGTCGAGATACGCAGTATTTT. This codes for CAWKLAGGRDTQYF.

V usage is TRBV11-2 and J usage is TRBJ2-1; TRBD2 might be the D (5 bases). Trimming removed 5 bases at V and 4 bases at J, with 18 bases between. CDR1 and CDR2 from the germline V gene are SGHAT and FQNNGV. CDR3 length equals 16 residues. The CDR3 DNA reads as TGTGCCAGCAGCCCTCCACTGCGGGCCCGATACAATGAGCAGTTCTTC. It specifies CASSPPLRARYNEQFF.

This clone was detected once. CDR3 loop: CAYRQGAGNTIYF. DNA for the CDR3: TGTGCCTATCGACAGGGAGCTGGAAACACCATATATTTT. The chain joins TRBV30 to TRBJ1-3; TRBD1 matches at 7 bases. V lost 7 bases to trimming and J lost 2 bases; unmatched junction nucleotides: 5. Germline assignment: CDR1 GTSNPN and CDR2 SVGIG (reference sequence). The CDR3 is made up of 13 amino acids. The full variable domain, rest sourced from reference TRBV30 and TRBJ1-3, is SQTIHQWPATLVQPVGSPLSLECTVEGTSNPNLYWYRQAAGRGLQLLFYSVGIGQISSEVPQNLSASRPQDRQFILSSKKLLLSDSGFYLCAYRQGAGNTIYFGEGSWLTVV.

The chain has TRBV4-3 and TRBJ2-2; a possible D gene is TRBD2 (6 bases). The CDR3 length is 16 residues. V was shortened by 5 bases and J by 3 bases, with 16 bases between the two germline ends. Germline V gene data show CDR1 as LGHNA and CDR2 as YSLEER. The CDR3 bases are TGCGCCAGCAGCAGCGAGCGGGCTACGCACACCGGGGAGCTGTTTTTT. This sequence encodes CASSSERATHTGELFF.

The chain carries TRBV11-2 and TRBJ2-5; 9 nucleotides align to TRBD2. CDR3 size: 17 residues. CDR1 and CDR2 from the germline V gene are SGHAT and FQNNGV. After removal of 5 bases from V and 2 bases from J, the junction contained 12 bases not matched to a gene. CDR3 sequence: CASSRGRALPKQETQYF. CDR3 in DNA: TGTGCCAGCAGCCGCGGGAGGGCCCTACCAAAACAAGAGACCCAGTACTTC.

V is TRBV5-4 and J is TRBJ2-5, with unresolved D. CDR3 length: 13 amino acids. CDR1 and CDR2 from the germline V gene are SGHNT and YYREEE (reference sequence). V lost 6 bases and J 2 bases, leaving 11 bases between the germline ends. The CDR3 sequence is CASKLQQQETQYF. DNA of the CDR3: TGTGCCAGCAAGTTACAACAGCAAGAGACCCAGTACTTC. Complete variable domain (other parts from reference TRBV5-4 and TRBJ2-5): ETGVTQSPTHLIKTRGQQVTLRCSSQSGHNTVSWYQQALGQGPQFIFQYYREEENGRGNFPPRFSGLQFPNYSSELNVNALELDDSALYLCASKLQQQETQYFGPGTRLLVL.

In DNA form, the CDR3 reads TGTGCCAGCAAGGAGGGAAATGAGCAGTTCTTC. It codes for CASKEGNEQFF. The chain combines TRBV19 with TRBJ2-1; perhaps TRBD2 as D (6 bases). The CDR3 length is 11 residues. Germline CDR1 LNHDA, CDR2 SQIVND (reference sequence). The germline V and J ends were trimmed by 9 bases and 7 bases, with 10 bases remaining between them.

Sample share makes this clone medium-sized (0.01 to 0.1%). The rearrangement uses TRBV5-1 and TRBJ2-3; 8 nucleotides line up with TRBD2. Germline V gene sequence: CDR1 SGHRS, CDR2 YFSETQ. After removal of 4 bases from V and 5 bases from J, the junction contained 6 bases not matched to a gene. This CDR3 spans 14 amino acids. CDR3 protein: CASSLGTRGDTQYF. DNA for the CDR3: TGCGCCAGCAGCCTGGGGACTAGAGGAGATACGCAGTATTTT.

This chain uses TRBV28 with TRBJ2-1; 11 bases agree with TRBD2. The V gene's germline CDR1 is MDHEN and CDR2 SYDVKM. Germline trimming cut 8 bases from V and 6 bases from J; bases unmatched to any gene: 9. The CDR3 is 15 amino acids. The CDR3 bases are TGTGCCAGCCTTGGGGTAGCGGGGGGGCGCAATGAGCAGTTCTTC. Protein: CASLGVAGGRNEQFF.

The rearrangement joins TRBV5-5 to TRBJ1-1; TRBD1 aligns across 10 bases. With 3 bases clipped from V and 1 base from J, the junction kept 6 bases outside the gene matches. The CDR3 runs 16 residues. Germline CDR1 SGHKS, CDR2 YYEKEE (reference sequence). This chain's CDR3 is CASSSGTGVRNTEAFF. CDR3 nucleotides: TGTGCCAGCAGCTCTGGGACAGGGGTCCGGAACACTGAAGCTTTCTTT.

The genes are TRBV18 and TRBJ1-1; D is undetermined. Germline V gene sequence: CDR1 KGHSH, CDR2 LQKENI. CDR3 length equals 12 residues. The germline V and J ends were trimmed by 6 bases and 4 bases, with 9 bases remaining between them. The CDR3 bases are TGTGCCAGCTCCGTCACTGGCACTGAAGCTTTCTTT. This gives the protein CASSVTGTEAFF.

The chain links TRBV18 to TRBJ1-4; D possibly corresponds to TRBD1 (6 bases). CDR1 KGHSH and CDR2 LQKENI come from the germline V gene. CDR3 size: 16 residues. Trimming cost V 3 bases and J 0 bases, with 11 bases left between them. The DNA for the CDR3 is TGTGCCAGCTCACCGCGGACAGCTGCAACTAATGAAAAACTGTTTTTT. Translating gives CASSPRTAATNEKLFF.

This clone has a single count. The V gene is TRBV7-3, the J gene TRBJ2-3; D might be TRBD2 (5 bases). This CDR3 has 17 amino acids. Deletions cut 6 bases from V and 5 bases from J, with 24 bases between. Germline CDR1 reads SGHTA; CDR2 reads FQGTGA. CDR3 loop: CASSQQGGQLTLDTQYF. For the CDR3, the DNA is TGTGCCAGCAGTCAACAAGGCGGGCAACTTACCTTAGATACGCAGTATTTT.

This chain joins TRBV5-1 and TRBJ2-1, with 10 bases matching TRBD2. This CDR3 is 16 amino acids long. Trimming removed 0 bases from V and 4 bases from J; junction bases left unmatched: 4. CDR1 is SGHRS and CDR2 is YFSETQ in the germline V gene. The CDR3 reads CASSLAGTSAYNEQFF. DNA of the CDR3: TGCGCCAGCAGCTTGGCCGGGACTAGCGCATACAATGAGCAGTTCTTC.

This chain connects TRBV5-6 to TRBJ2-5; D remains unclear. Germline-derived CDR1 and CDR2 are SGHDT and YYEEEE. The CDR3 is 14 amino acids. V gave up 2 bases and J gave up 2 bases, with 10 bases separating them. The CDR3 nucleotides are TGTGCCAGCAGCTTTGGAACCCTGCAAGAGACCCAGTACTTC. It is translated as CASSFGTLQETQYF.

CDR3 DNA sequence: TGTGCCAGCAGCCCCTTAGCGGGGGTCCCCTACGAGCAGTACTTC. This sequence encodes CASSPLAGVPYEQYF. V is TRBV7-2 and J is TRBJ2-5, with 9 nucleotides matching TRBD2. The J call may be faulty, since TRBJ2-7 better matches the DNA end. Germline V CDR1 and CDR2: SGHTA, FQGNSA. The CDR3 totals 15 residues.

This clone has only a few counts. The chain links TRBV11-3 to TRBJ2-3, with D perhaps matching TRBD2 (6 bases). The CDR3 spans 16 residues. Looked up from germline, CDR1 is SGHNT and CDR2 is YENEEA. Trimming left V 3 bases short and J 0 bases short, with 13 bases between. The CDR3 DNA reads as TGTGCCAGCAGCTTGGGTCGGCGGGAAAGCACAGATACGCAGTATTTT. Its translation: CASSLGRRESTDTQYF.

The CDR3 coding sequence is TGTGCCAGCAGGAGGACAGCCACCACTGAAGCTTTCTTT. Protein sequence: CASRRTATTEAFF. The chain links TRBV14 to TRBJ1-1; possible D gene TRBD1, 6 bases. This CDR3 region has 13 residues. Germline V gene data show CDR1 as SGHDN and CDR2 as FVKESK. Trimming cost V 6 bases and J 4 bases, with 12 bases left between them.

The chain has TRBV7-3 and TRBJ2-5; 7 bases agree with TRBD2. CDR1 and CDR2 (germline): SGHTA, FQGTGA. There are 15 residues in the CDR3. Germline trimming cut 1 base from V and 2 bases from J; bases unmatched to any gene: 4. The CDR3: CASSLSGSWQETQYF. DNA of the CDR3: TGTGCCAGCAGCTTAAGCGGGAGCTGGCAAGAGACCCAGTACTTC.

This chain connects TRBV11-3 to TRBJ2-3; tentative D call: TRBD2 (5 bases). Trimming cost V 6 bases and J 1 base, with 14 bases left between them. The CDR3 has 15 residues. Germline V gene lookup returns CDR1 SGHNT and CDR2 YENEEA. CDR3 protein: CASSRRGLRTDTQYF. DNA of the CDR3: TGTGCCAGCAGTCGAAGAGGGCTGCGCACAGATACGCAGTATTTT. Together with reference TRBV11-3 and TRBJ2-3, the CDR3 gives the full variable domain: EAGVVQSPRYKIIEKKQPVAFWCNPISGHNTLYWYLQNLGQGPELLIRYENEEAVDDSQLPKDRFSAERLKGVDSTLKIQPAELGDSAVYLCASSRRGLRTDTQYFGPGTRLTVL.

The V call is TRBV30, the J call TRBJ1-1; no clear D gene. Germline loops: CDR1 GTSNPN, CDR2 SVGIG (reference sequence). V was trimmed by 0 bases and J by 4 bases, leaving 15 bases between them. The CDR3 covers 15 residues. This CDR3 is CAWSVGGSAPTEAFF. CDR3 nucleotide sequence: TGTGCCTGGAGTGTAGGAGGGAGCGCACCCACTGAAGCTTTCTTT.

This clone was seen only a few times. The chain joins TRBV10-3 to TRBJ1-1; D might be TRBD1 (6 bases). The CDR3 sequence is 13 residues long. Germline CDR1 ENHRY, CDR2 SYGVKD. V was pared by 4 bases and J by 0 bases, with 6 bases between. CDR3 protein: CAISGGLNTEAFF. As DNA, the CDR3 is TGTGCCATCAGTGGGGGGCTGAACACTGAAGCTTTCTTT.